The 22 T cell receptor beta chains listed next were all sequenced from one sample in a study of cytomegalovirus exposure and HLA in healthy donors. Amplification used 60 Vbeta primers and 13 Jbeta primers. The data were produced by immunoSEQ multiplex PCR, yet TCRdb's version contains in-frame clones alone and is incomplete. The sample has some 140,000 clones; around 80% are singletons. The sequencing sample was made of PBMCs. The receptors here all came from a woman aged 45-65 years in good health and CMV-seropositive.

This clone was seen a handful of times. The chain links TRBV6-1 to TRBJ2-1; D is possibly TRBD1 (6 bases). The length of the CDR3 is 12 residues. Deletions cut 1 base from V and 12 bases from J, with 10 bases between. Germline V gene lookup returns CDR1 MNHNS and CDR2 SASEGT. CDR3 residues: CASSEDLGAQFF. The CDR3 DNA sequence: TGTGCCAGCAGTGAAGATTTGGGGGCGCAGTTCTTC.

The genes are TRBV7-9 and TRBJ2-7; 9 bases fit TRBD1. CDR1 and CDR2 from the germline V gene are SEHNR and FQNEAQ (reference sequence). The CDR3 is 14 residues long. V shed 5 bases, J shed 1 base, and the junction held 3 bases outside the gene matches. The DNA of the CDR3 is TGTGCCAGCAGCCAGGGGACAGGGTCCTACGAGCAGTACTTC. Translating gives CASSQGTGSYEQYF. Full variable domain (missing parts from reference TRBV7-9 and TRBJ2-7): DTGVSQNPRHKITKRGQNVTFRCDPISEHNRLYWYRQTLGQGPEFLTYFQNEAQLEKSRLLSDRFSAERPKGSFSTLEIQRTEQGDSAMYLCASSQGTGSYEQYFGPGTRLTVT.

The chain employs TRBV4-1 and TRBJ1-3, with D perhaps matching TRBD1 (5 bases). The germline CDR1 and CDR2 sequences are MGHRA and YSYEKL. The CDR3 spans 15 residues. V was trimmed by 2 bases and J by 5 bases, leaving 13 bases between them. Written as DNA, the CDR3 is TGCGCCAGCAGCCAACCTGGGGGGACGCGAAACACCATATATTTT. Translated, it gives CASSQPGGTRNTIYF.

This rearrangement joins TRBV5-4 to TRBJ2-1; 7 bases are a match to TRBD2. CDR1 is SGHNT, CDR2 YYREEE, per germline (reference sequence). The CDR3 extends over 14 amino acids. With V trimmed by 1 base and J by 6 bases, 4 bases remained unmatched. For the CDR3, the DNA is TGTGCCAGCAGCTTGCAACTAGCGTCCAATGAGCAGTTCTTC. Protein: CASSLQLASNEQFF.

This chain uses TRBV5-6 with TRBJ2-7; perhaps TRBD1 as D (7 bases). Trimming left V 6 bases short and J 3 bases short, with 16 bases between. The CDR3 consists of 14 residues. Germline V lookup: CDR1 SGHDT, CDR2 YYEEEE. The CDR3 DNA sequence: TGTGCCAGCATGGACAGGACGGACTACTACGAGCAGTACTTC. Amino acids: CASMDRTDYYEQYF.

The rearrangement uses TRBV27 and TRBJ2-1; tentative D call: TRBD1 (6 bases). The V gene's germline CDR1 is MNHEY and CDR2 SMNVEV (reference sequence). The length of the CDR3 is 14 residues. The germline V and J ends were trimmed by 6 bases and 0 bases, with 9 bases remaining between them. CDR3 coding DNA: TGTGCCAGCAGCAACAGGGACTCCTACAATGAGCAGTTCTTC. This codes for CASSNRDSYNEQFF.

This chain links TRBV5-1 with TRBJ1-1; TRBD1 matches 8 bases. This CDR3 spans 14 amino acids. V gave up 4 bases and J gave up 9 bases; unmatched junction bases: 11. Germline-derived CDR1 and CDR2 are SGHRS and YFSETQ. The DNA of the CDR3 is TGCGCCAGCAGCCCGATAGGACAGGGAGAGAAAGCTTTCTTT. Translation gives CASSPIGQGEKAFF.

This clone appeared a few times. This rearrangement joins TRBV4-1 to TRBJ1-2, with TRBD1 as a possible D gene (5 bases). Looked up from germline, CDR1 is MGHRA and CDR2 is YSYEKL. The CDR3 extends over 15 amino acids. Trimming removed 1 base from V and 2 bases from J, with 11 bases in between. The CDR3 nucleotides are TGCGCCAGCAGCCAAGTCGAGGACACAAACTATGGCTACACCTTC. This encodes CASSQVEDTNYGYTF.

The V gene is TRBV5-4, the J gene TRBJ2-7, with 9 nucleotides matching TRBD2. CDR3 length: 16 residues. V was pared by 0 bases and J by 5 bases, with 9 bases of the junction left unmatched. From germline, CDR1 is SGHNT and CDR2 YYREEE (reference sequence). The CDR3 protein is CASSLARGSGGHEQYF. The CDR3 DNA reads TGTGCCAGCAGCTTGGCCCGCGGTAGCGGGGGACACGAGCAGTACTTC.

This clone has only a few counts. The chain is built from TRBV7-9 and TRBJ2-2, with 9 nucleotides matching TRBD1. Trimming removed 4 bases from V and 7 bases from J; junction bases left unmatched: 10. CDR1 SEHNR and CDR2 FQNEAQ come from the germline V gene (reference sequence). The CDR3 totals 16 residues. The CDR3 sequence is CASSSPGQGGGGELFF. CDR3 coding DNA: TGTGCCAGCAGCTCACCGGGACAGGGAGGTGGCGGGGAGCTGTTTTTT.

This chain joins TRBV5-4 and TRBJ2-2, with a weak D call TRBD1 (5 bases). Germline assignment: CDR1 SGHNT and CDR2 YYREEE (reference sequence). The CDR3 totals 14 residues. V lost 2 bases and J 5 bases, leaving 10 bases between the germline ends. The CDR3, as DNA: TGTGCCAGCAGCTTTCCAGGGAAAACCGGGGAGCTGTTTTTT. Protein product: CASSFPGKTGELFF.

The chain joins TRBV7-9 to TRBJ2-1; the match to TRBD2 covers 10 bases. Unmatched junction bases numbered 6, after V lost 0 bases and J lost 7 bases. The germline CDR1 and CDR2 sequences are SEHNR and FQNEAQ (reference sequence). This CDR3 has 16 residues. CDR3 nucleotide sequence: TGTGCCAGCAGCTTAGCAGTAGCGGGGGGCGGGAATGAGCAGTTCTTC. Translation: CASSLAVAGGGNEQFF.

CDR3 residues: CASRDRGLAGANVLTF. The CDR3 nucleotides are TGTGCCAGCAGGGACAGGGGGCTTGCTGGGGCCAACGTCCTGACTTTC. The chain links TRBV7-2 to TRBJ2-6; the match to TRBD1 covers 11 bases. The CDR3 runs to 16 residues. The germline V gene encodes CDR1 SGHTA and CDR2 FQGNSA. V dropped 6 bases and J dropped 2; count of bases not matched to a gene: 3.

The chain is built from TRBV25-1 and TRBJ2-1; tentative D call: TRBD1 (5 bases). The CDR3 runs to 14 residues. V was clipped by 4 bases and J by 7 bases, with 14 bases between them. Germline CDR1 and CDR2: MGHDK and SYGVNS. The CDR3 DNA follows: TGTGCCAGCAGTGTCCGCAGGGTCCGGAATGAGCAGTTCTTC. It codes for CASSVRRVRNEQFF.

The rearrangement links TRBV19 to TRBJ1-1; D remains ambiguous. The CDR3 runs to 14 residues. Trimming took off 0 bases at V and 8 bases at J, with 13 bases between the two ends. The germline CDR1 and CDR2 sequences are LNHDA and SQIVND (reference sequence). The CDR3 region has the DNA TGTGCCAGTAGTATAGATCTTAATGGCAGGGAAGCTTTCTTT. Its translation is CASSIDLNGREAFF.

V usage is TRBV9 and J usage is TRBJ2-1; D gene unclear. This CDR3 contains 12 residues. Trimming took off 0 bases at V and 8 bases at J, with 6 bases between the two ends. Germline V gives CDR1 SGDLS, CDR2 YYNGEE. The CDR3: CASSVGPDEQFF. The CDR3 bases are TGTGCCAGCAGCGTAGGCCCGGATGAGCAGTTCTTC. The full variable domain, completed using reference TRBV9 and TRBJ2-1, is DSGVTQTPKHLITATGQRVTLRCSPRSGDLSVYWYQQSLDQGLQFLIQYYNGEERAKGNILERFSAQQFPDLHSELNLSSLELGDSALYFCASSVGPDEQFFGPGTRLTVL.

This clone has a single count. The chain links TRBV4-1 to TRBJ1-1; D is undetermined. V was cut by 4 bases and J by 3 bases, with 9 bases left in between. The germline V gene has CDR1 MGHRA and CDR2 YSYEKL. The CDR3 sequence is 13 residues long. The CDR3: CASSPRYDTEAFF. CDR3 in DNA: TGCGCCAGCAGCCCCCGCTATGACACTGAAGCTTTCTTT.

A few counts support this clone. The chain employs TRBV5-1 and TRBJ2-6; D is unresolved. Germline V gene data show CDR1 as SGHRS and CDR2 as YFSETQ. The CDR3 totals 16 residues. Trimming removed 4 bases at V and 2 bases at J, with 13 bases between. CDR3 region: CASSLQQSPGANVLTF. DNA of the CDR3: TGCGCCAGCAGCCTGCAACAAAGTCCTGGGGCCAACGTCCTGACTTTC.

The chain combines TRBV5-1 with TRBJ1-1, with D perhaps TRBD1 (5 bases). The V end lost 4 bases, the J end lost 1 base, and 8 bases lay between the germline ends. The germline gives CDR1 SGHRS, CDR2 YFSETQ. The CDR3 spans 13 residues. The CDR3 DNA follows: TGCGCCAGCAGCCAGACAGCGAACACTGAAGCTTTCTTT. Translation gives CASSQTANTEAFF.

The gene calls are TRBV7-8 and TRBJ1-3, with D unresolved. Germline CDR1 reads SGHVS; CDR2 reads FQNEAQ. V was cut by 1 base and J by 4 bases, with 8 bases left in between. The CDR3 sequence is 14 residues long. The CDR3 sequence is CASSLVERGNTIYF. The CDR3 DNA is TGTGCCAGCAGCTTAGTTGAGAGGGGAAACACCATATATTTT. The whole variable domain, filled in from reference TRBV7-8 and TRBJ1-3, reads GAGVSQSPRYKVAKRGQDVALRCDPISGHVSLFWYQQALGQGPEFLTYFQNEAQLDKSGLPSDRFFAERPEGSVSTLKIQRTQQEDSAVYLCASSLVERGNTIYFGEGSWLTVV.

V is TRBV4-2 and J is TRBJ2-7; TRBD1 aligns across 9 bases. Germline-derived CDR1 and CDR2 are LGHNA and YNFKEQ. The CDR3 is 16 amino acids. J lost 3 bases, V lost 0 bases, and 6 bases had no gene match. The CDR3 nucleotides are TGTGCCAGCAGCCAAGATAATGGGGACAGGGACTACGAGCAGTACTTC. It specifies CASSQDNGDRDYEQYF.

The V gene is TRBV5-1, the J gene TRBJ2-2; 12 nucleotides line up with TRBD1. Germline CDR1 is SGHRS and CDR2 is YFSETQ. The CDR3 consists of 19 residues. V was clipped by 2 bases and J by 1 base; unmatched bases: 9. Here the CDR3 DNA reads TGCGCCAGCAGCTTTCCGGGACAGGGGGCCTTAGAGAACACCGGGGAGCTGTTTTTT. Its protein product is CASSFPGQGALENTGELFF.